These 30 T cell receptor beta chains originate from one sample sequenced in a study of blood T cell repertoires in COVID-19. Produced via immunoSEQ multiplex PCR; TCRdb's table is partial and in-frame only. The table includes over 450,000 clones, approximately 91% detected once. Sequences were obtained from peripheral blood. These receptors originate from a woman between 45 and 60 years old with COVID-19, enrolled during active disease.

Regarding this clone: The sample has other DNA sequences that encode this CDR3 too. V and J are TRBV5-1 and TRBJ2-5, with a possible D match to TRBD2 (6 bases). There are 14 residues in the CDR3. Germline values: CDR1 SGHRS, CDR2 YFSETQ. V was trimmed by 0 bases and J by 4 bases, leaving 10 bases between them. The CDR3: CASSLVGGGETQYF. Here the CDR3 DNA reads TGCGCCAGCAGCTTGGTGGGGGGAGGAGAGACCCAGTACTTC.

This clone was counted only a few times. This chain joins TRBV5-6 and TRBJ1-5; 9 nucleotides line up with TRBD1. Germline V gives CDR1 SGHDT, CDR2 YYEEEE. The CDR3 sequence is 15 residues long. The J segment lost 6 bases and the V segment lost 4 bases, leaving 8 bases of the junction unmatched. As DNA, the CDR3 is TGTGCCAGCAGCAACCGGGACAGGGCTAGTCAGCCCCAGCATTTT. Protein sequence: CASSNRDRASQPQHF.

CDR3 loop: CASSATVSGANVLTF. As DNA, the CDR3 is TGTGCCAGCAGTGCTACAGTCTCTGGGGCCAACGTCCTGACTTTC. The J gene is TRBJ2-6, the V gene TRBV6-4; D unresolved. Germline values: CDR1 MRHNA, CDR2 SNTAGT. The germline V and J ends were trimmed by 4 bases and 0 bases, with 7 bases remaining between them. This CDR3 comprises 15 residues.

This chain links TRBV4-2 with TRBJ1-2; 8 bases are shared with TRBD1. The germline CDR1 and CDR2 sequences are LGHNA and YNFKEQ. The V and J ends lost 5 bases and 4 bases, in that order; junction bases with no gene match: 6. The CDR3 loop spans 14 amino acids. The CDR3 DNA follows: TGTGCCAGCAGCGAGGCTACAGGGGGCTATGGCTACACCTTC. As protein: CASSEATGGYGYTF.

The rearrangement links TRBV10-3 to TRBJ2-1; 9 nucleotides line up with TRBD2. V shed 4 bases and J 4 bases; nucleotides not matched to a gene: 5. In germline, CDR1 is ENHRY, CDR2 SYGVKD. The CDR3 contains 15 residues. The CDR3 nucleotides read TGTGCCATCAGTGTATCAGCGGGGGGTTACAATGAGCAGTTCTTC. Translated, it gives CAISVSAGGYNEQFF.

The chain combines TRBV6-5 with TRBJ2-7; 12 nucleotides agree with TRBD1. CDR1 is MNHEY, CDR2 SVGAGI, per germline. CDR3 size: 15 residues. Trimming took 3 bases from V and 7 from J; bases not matched to a gene: 7. CDR3 sequence reads: CASSYPGQGAEEQYF. The CDR3 coding sequence is TGTGCCAGCAGTTATCCGGGACAGGGGGCAGAGGAGCAGTACTTC.

The J gene is TRBJ1-6, the V gene TRBV2; D gene uncertain. The CDR3 totals 11 residues. Germline CDR1 is SNHLY and CDR2 is FYNNEI. Trimming removed 3 bases from V and 14 bases from J, with 8 bases in between. The CDR3 DNA follows: TGTGCCAGCAGTGAGAACCGGGCCCTCCACTTT. It codes for CASSENRALHF. The whole variable domain, remainder taken from reference TRBV2 and TRBJ1-6, is EPEVTQTPSHQVTQMGQEVILRCVPISNHLYFYWYRQILGQKVEFLVSFYNNEISEKSEIFDDQFSVERPDGSNFTLKIRSTKLEDSAMYFCASSENRALHFGNGTRLTVT.

This sequence joins TRBV5-4 and TRBJ2-1, with D tentatively TRBD2 (6 bases). The V gene lost 0 bases and the J gene lost 10 bases, with 8 bases spanning the gap. The CDR3 contains 12 residues. The germline V gene encodes CDR1 SGHNT and CDR2 YYREEE (reference sequence). The CDR3 reads CASSLDSGEQFF. CDR3 sequence (DNA): TGTGCCAGCAGCTTGGACAGCGGGGAGCAGTTCTTC.

V is TRBV4-1 and J is TRBJ1-1, with D possibly being TRBD1 (6 bases). The CDR3 length is 14 residues. The germline V gene encodes CDR1 MGHRA and CDR2 YSYEKL. V lost 9 bases and J 1 base, leaving 15 bases between the germline ends. Here the CDR3 DNA reads TGCGCCAGTACGAACAGGGCAGGGAACACTGAAGCTTTCTTT. Translation gives CASTNRAGNTEAFF.

The gene calls are TRBV19 and TRBJ1-4; D call uncertain. From germline, CDR1 is LNHDA and CDR2 SQIVND (reference sequence). Trimming took off 6 bases at V and 0 bases at J, with 14 bases between the two ends. This CDR3 contains 16 residues. The CDR3 loop is CASSLFGPTTNEKLFF. The CDR3 DNA reads TGTGCCAGTAGCCTATTTGGGCCTACAACTAATGAAAAACTGTTTTTT.

The chain couples TRBV9 to TRBJ1-2, with a weak D call TRBD1 (6 bases). CDR1 and CDR2 from the germline V gene are SGDLS and YYNGEE. V was cut by 0 bases and J by 3 bases, with 9 bases left in between. CDR3 length: 14 amino acids. The CDR3 coding sequence is TGTGCCAGCAGCGTAGGTTCAGGGGACTATGGCTACACCTTC. Amino acid sequence: CASSVGSGDYGYTF.

V usage is TRBV19 and J usage is TRBJ2-5; D is perhaps TRBD1 (6 bases). The CDR3 has 13 amino acids. Germline CDR1 and CDR2: LNHDA and SQIVND (reference sequence). V lost 10 bases and J 0 bases, leaving 12 bases between the germline ends. The CDR3 DNA is TGTGCCACCCGAGGACAGTACCAAGAGACCCAGTACTTC. The encoded protein is CATRGQYQETQYF.

This chain joins TRBV7-9 and TRBJ1-1; perhaps TRBD1 as D (6 bases). The ends were cut back, 4 bases at V and 2 bases at J, with 8 bases in the middle. The CDR3 contains 13 residues. The germline V gene has CDR1 SEHNR and CDR2 FQNEAQ (reference sequence). The CDR3 region has the DNA TGTGCCAGCAGCTGGACAGATAACACTGAAGCTTTCTTT. Encoded protein: CASSWTDNTEAFF.

The gene calls are TRBV27 and TRBJ1-2; TRBD1 aligns across 10 bases. V gave up 6 bases and J gave up 6 bases; unmatched junction bases: 10. The CDR3 totals 15 residues. Germline V gene lookup returns CDR1 MNHEY and CDR2 SMNVEV (reference sequence). The CDR3 coding sequence is TGTGCCAGCAGATCGCTCGGGACAGGGGCTAATGGCTACACCTTC. Its translation is CASRSLGTGANGYTF.

The V gene is TRBV15, the J gene TRBJ1-2; perhaps TRBD1 as D (6 bases). The CDR3 contains 13 residues. V lost 8 bases and J 7 bases, leaving 17 bases between the germline ends. CDR1 and CDR2 from the germline V gene are LNHNV and YYDKDF (reference sequence). The CDR3 coding sequence is TGTGCCACCGGGGTAGGGGGAAAAGTTGGCTACACCTTC. It is translated as CATGVGGKVGYTF.

CDR3: CASSLVGSGVFSYEQYF. CDR3 DNA sequence: TGTGCCAGCAGCTTAGTTGGTAGCGGGGTATTCTCCTACGAGCAGTACTTC. The chain has TRBV7-2 and TRBJ2-7; the match to TRBD2 covers 8 bases. The junction had 8 bases not matched to a gene; V was cut back by 1 base and J by 0 bases. The CDR3 is 17 residues long. Germline V gene data show CDR1 as SGHTA and CDR2 as FQGNSA.

The chain carries TRBV19 and TRBJ2-7, with TRBD1 as a possible D gene (6 bases). Germline CDR1 is LNHDA and CDR2 is SQIVND (reference sequence). Trimming took off 1 base at V and 6 bases at J, with 7 bases between the two ends. The CDR3 length is 12 residues. CDR3 in DNA: TGTGCCAGTAGTATAGCCAGGGGCGAGCAGTACTTC. Its translation: CASSIARGEQYF. Filled out from reference TRBV19 and TRBJ2-7, the complete variable domain reads DGGITQSPKYLFRKEGQNVTLSCEQNLNHDAMYWYRQDPGQGLRLIYYSQIVNDFQKGDIAEGYSVSREKKESFPLTVTSAQKNPTAFYLCASSIARGEQYFGPGTRLTVT.

The chain has TRBV29-1 and TRBJ2-5; 11 bases align to TRBD1. Germline V gene data show CDR1 as SQVTM and CDR2 as ANQGSEA. This CDR3 comprises 14 residues. V lost 5 bases and J lost 4; bases outside the gene matches: 6. In DNA form, the CDR3 reads TGCAGCGTTTCCCTCGGGACAGGGGGAGAGACCCAGTACTTC. Translation: CSVSLGTGGETQYF.

The V and J genes are TRBV19 and TRBJ1-2; D possibly corresponds to TRBD1 (5 bases). The ends were cut back, 0 bases at V and 6 bases at J, with 14 bases in the middle. CDR3 length: 15 residues. CDR1 and CDR2 (germline): LNHDA, SQIVND (reference sequence). The CDR3 sequence is CASSIERGQGDGYTF. CDR3 nucleotide sequence: TGTGCCAGTAGTATAGAACGTGGGCAGGGTGATGGCTACACCTTC.

The chain uses TRBV6-5 and TRBJ2-1; 9 positions agree with TRBD1. CDR3 length: 14 residues. The V gene's germline CDR1 is MNHEY and CDR2 SVGAGI. The V segment lost 8 bases and the J segment 6 bases; nucleotides outside the gene matches: 8. The CDR3 region is CASLGTGRTNEQFF. For the CDR3, the DNA is TGTGCCAGCTTGGGGACAGGGAGGACCAATGAGCAGTTCTTC.

This sequence joins TRBV4-1 and TRBJ1-5; possible D gene TRBD1, 5 bases. Trimming cost V 6 bases and J 5 bases, with 14 bases left between them. This CDR3 region has 14 residues. Germline V gene data show CDR1 as MGHRA and CDR2 as YSYEKL. The CDR3 nucleotides are TGCGCCAGCAGTAAGGAGGGGTGGGATCAGCCCCAGCATTTT. It encodes CASSKEGWDQPQHF.

Comments on this clone: This specimen includes other DNA sequences encoding the same CDR3. The chain couples TRBV30 to TRBJ1-2, with TRBD1 matching over 7 bases. The CDR3 sequence is 13 residues long. V lost 0 bases to trimming and J lost 8 bases; unmatched junction nucleotides: 6. Germline values: CDR1 GTSNPN, CDR2 SVGIG (reference sequence). DNA of the CDR3: TGTGCCTGGAGTGTCCAAGACAGGGACGGCTACACCTTC. It yields the protein CAWSVQDRDGYTF.

This chain joins TRBV28 and TRBJ1-1; a possible D gene is TRBD1 (5 bases). CDR3 length equals 18 residues. CDR1 and CDR2 (germline): MDHEN, SYDVKM. Trimming removed 4 bases at V and 0 bases at J, with 21 bases between. CDR3 residues: CASSSLIYTGTVNTEAFF. CDR3 sequence (DNA): TGTGCCAGCAGTTCCCTAATTTACACCGGGACTGTGAACACTGAAGCTTTCTTT.

This clone was seen only once. V gene TRBV5-1 combines with J gene TRBJ2-5; the match to TRBD2 covers 11 bases. CDR3 length: 14 amino acids. Germline V gene lookup returns CDR1 SGHRS and CDR2 YFSETQ. V gave up 3 bases and J gave up 7 bases; unmatched junction bases: 5. This CDR3 reads CASSSLTSGGTQYF. For the CDR3, the DNA is TGCGCCAGCAGCTCCCTAACTAGCGGGGGGACCCAGTACTTC.

The chain's CDR3 is CASRPAVGPETQYF. The CDR3 DNA sequence: TGTGCCAGCAGACCGGCGGTGGGTCCGGAGACCCAGTACTTC. V usage is TRBV7-8 and J usage is TRBJ2-5, with unresolved D. Trimming removed 6 bases from V and 5 bases from J, with 16 bases in between. The CDR3 contains 14 residues. Germline-derived CDR1 and CDR2 are SGHVS and FQNEAQ.

The CDR3 sequence: CASSPGQGAANEKLFF. Here the CDR3 DNA reads TGTGCCAGCAGCCCTGGACAGGGGGCGGCTAATGAAAAACTGTTTTTT. The chain couples TRBV5-4 to TRBJ1-4; TRBD1 matches at 11 bases. CDR1 and CDR2 (germline): SGHNT, YYREEE (reference sequence). This CDR3 comprises 16 residues. The V segment lost 4 bases and the J segment 3 bases; nucleotides outside the gene matches: 5.

The DNA of the CDR3 is TGTGCCAGCGTACAGCAAGAGACCCAGTACTTC. Its translation: CASVQQETQYF. V gene TRBV2 combines with J gene TRBJ2-5; D is unclear. Looked up from germline, CDR1 is SNHLY and CDR2 is FYNNEI. Trimming removed 8 bases at V and 2 bases at J, with 6 bases between. The CDR3 totals 11 residues. The whole variable domain, remainder taken from reference TRBV2 and TRBJ2-5, is EPEVTQTPSHQVTQMGQEVILRCVPISNHLYFYWYRQILGQKVEFLVSFYNNEISEKSEIFDDQFSVERPDGSNFTLKIRSTKLEDSAMYFCASVQQETQYFGPGTRLLVL.

The chain uses TRBV19 and TRBJ1-1, with 7 positions matching TRBD1. CDR1 LNHDA and CDR2 SQIVND come from the germline V gene (reference sequence). The CDR3 length is 16 residues. With V trimmed by 2 bases and J by 2 bases, 8 bases remained unmatched. The CDR3 sequence is CASSILTGQLNTEAFF. CDR3 bases: TGTGCCAGTAGTATATTAACGGGACAGTTAAACACTGAAGCTTTCTTT.

This clone was seen just once. V and J are TRBV5-8 and TRBJ2-5; D is uncertain. The CDR3 length is 13 residues. The germline V and J ends were trimmed by 0 bases and 4 bases, with 7 bases remaining between them. Germline-derived CDR1 and CDR2 are SGHTS and YDEGEE. The CDR3 DNA sequence: TGTGCCAGCAGCTTGGTATCTTTAGAGACCCAGTACTTC. It is translated as CASSLVSLETQYF. Full variable domain (remainder filled in from reference TRBV5-8 and TRBJ2-5): EAGVTQSPTHLIKTRGQQATLRCSPISGHTSVYWYQQALGLGLQFLLWYDEGEERNRGNFPPRFSGRQFPNYSSELNVNALELEDSALYLCASSLVSLETQYFGPGTRLLVL.

The gene calls are TRBV25-1 and TRBJ1-6; D is unclear. V lost 4 bases and J 7 bases, leaving 20 bases between the germline ends. The CDR3 spans 17 residues. Germline loops: CDR1 MGHDK, CDR2 SYGVNS. CDR3 residues: CASSGSQAGVLNSPLHF. In DNA, the CDR3 is TGTGCCAGCAGTGGATCCCAGGCGGGCGTCCTAAATTCACCCCTCCACTTT.